This T cell receptor beta chain is drawn from a study of Graves' ophthalmopathy and Graves' hyperthyroidism. Findings of the study overall: Thyroid clonotypes that were expanded above 0.001 frequency mostly also appeared in blood.

This CDR3 is built from 20 residues. Germline CDR1 and CDR2: MDHEN and SYDVKM. V shed 5 bases and J 6 bases; nucleotides not matched to a gene: 27. Excluded: other autoimmune disease, uncontrolled infection, pregnancy or lactation. Amplification targeted the TCR beta CDR3 regions, with RNA transcripts as the source material. Second-round multiplex PCR came after a first-round RT-PCR that employed HTBI primers. TCRdb itself ran the multiplex PCR reads through MiXCR, one entry per CDR3 protein. The sample has 150,000 or so distinct CDR3 sequences, roughly 37% seen once. This clonotype has a count of ten or more. Antigen unknown.

The chain carries TRBV28 and TRBJ2-7, with TRBD1 matching over 8 bases. The clonotype was recovered from a woman aged 40 to 55 with Graves' ophthalmopathy. The sample consisted of peripheral blood. CDR3 region: CASSPSFGRPGQGTSREQYF. In DNA, the CDR3 is TGTGCCAGCAGTCCGTCGTTTGGCCGACCTGGACAGGGTACATCTCGCGAGCAGTACTTC.